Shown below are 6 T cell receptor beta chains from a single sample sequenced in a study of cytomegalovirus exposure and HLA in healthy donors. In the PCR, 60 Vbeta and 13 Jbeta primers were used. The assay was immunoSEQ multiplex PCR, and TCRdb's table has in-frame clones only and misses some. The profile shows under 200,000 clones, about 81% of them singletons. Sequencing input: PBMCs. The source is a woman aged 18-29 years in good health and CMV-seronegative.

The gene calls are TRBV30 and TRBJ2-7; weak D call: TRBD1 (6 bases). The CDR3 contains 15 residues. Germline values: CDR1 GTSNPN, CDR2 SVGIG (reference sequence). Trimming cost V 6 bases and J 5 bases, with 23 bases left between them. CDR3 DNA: TGTGCCTGCTCAGCTTTACAGGGTGTCGAGGACGAGCAGTACTTC. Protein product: CACSALQGVEDEQYF.

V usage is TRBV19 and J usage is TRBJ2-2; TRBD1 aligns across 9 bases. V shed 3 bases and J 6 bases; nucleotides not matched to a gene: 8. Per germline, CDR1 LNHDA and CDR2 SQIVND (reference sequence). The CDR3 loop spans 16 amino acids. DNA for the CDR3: TGTGCCAGTAGTATTCAGGGGACAGGGACGGCCGGGGAGCTGTTTTTT. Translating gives CASSIQGTGTAGELFF.

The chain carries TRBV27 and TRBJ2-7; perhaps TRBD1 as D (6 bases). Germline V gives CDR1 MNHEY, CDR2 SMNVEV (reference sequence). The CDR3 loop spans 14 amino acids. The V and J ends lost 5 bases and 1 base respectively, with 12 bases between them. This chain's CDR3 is CASSPLDSSYEQYF. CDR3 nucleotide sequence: TGTGCCAGCAGTCCCCTGGACAGTTCCTACGAGCAGTACTTC.

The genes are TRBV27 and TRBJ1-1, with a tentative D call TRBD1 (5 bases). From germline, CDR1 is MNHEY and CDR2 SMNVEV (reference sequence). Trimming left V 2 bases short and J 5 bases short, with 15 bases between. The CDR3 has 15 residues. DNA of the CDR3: TGTGCCAGCAGTTTAATGCCGGGACTGGAAACTGAAGCTTTCTTT. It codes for CASSLMPGLETEAFF.

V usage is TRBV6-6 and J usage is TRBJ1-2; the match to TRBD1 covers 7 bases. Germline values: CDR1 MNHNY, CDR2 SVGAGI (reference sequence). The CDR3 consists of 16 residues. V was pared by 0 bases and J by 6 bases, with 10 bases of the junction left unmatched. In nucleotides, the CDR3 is TGTGCCAGCAGTTACTCGGTCACAGGGGAACCCCATGGCTACACCTTC. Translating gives CASSYSVTGEPHGYTF.

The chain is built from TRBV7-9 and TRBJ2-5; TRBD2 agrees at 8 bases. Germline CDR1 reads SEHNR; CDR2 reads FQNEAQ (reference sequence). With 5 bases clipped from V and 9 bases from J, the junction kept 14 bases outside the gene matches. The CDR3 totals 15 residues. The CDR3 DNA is TGTGCCAGCAGCGTTATGGACGGGGGGGGCCGGGCCCAGTACTTC. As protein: CASSVMDGGGRAQYF.